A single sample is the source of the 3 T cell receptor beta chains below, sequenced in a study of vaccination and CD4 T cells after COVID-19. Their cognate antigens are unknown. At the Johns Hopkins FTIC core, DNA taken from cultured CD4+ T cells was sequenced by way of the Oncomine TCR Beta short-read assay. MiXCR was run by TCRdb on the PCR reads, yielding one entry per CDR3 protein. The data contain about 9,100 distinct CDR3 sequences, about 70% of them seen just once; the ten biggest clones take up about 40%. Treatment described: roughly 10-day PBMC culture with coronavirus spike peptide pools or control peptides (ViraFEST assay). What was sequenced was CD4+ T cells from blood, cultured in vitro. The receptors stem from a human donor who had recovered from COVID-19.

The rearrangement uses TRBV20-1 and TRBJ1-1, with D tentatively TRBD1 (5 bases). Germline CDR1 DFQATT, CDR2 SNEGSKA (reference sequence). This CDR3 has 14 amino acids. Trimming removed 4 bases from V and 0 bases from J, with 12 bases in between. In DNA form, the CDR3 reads TGCAGTGCTAAGGGACGGACATTGAACACTGAAGCTTTCTTT. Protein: CSAKGRTLNTEAFF.

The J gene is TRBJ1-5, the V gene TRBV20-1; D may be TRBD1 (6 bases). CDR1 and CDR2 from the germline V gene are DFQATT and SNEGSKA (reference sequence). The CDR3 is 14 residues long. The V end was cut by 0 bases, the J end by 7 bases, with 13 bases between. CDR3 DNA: TGCAGTGCTAGAGATGGGAGGGGGAAACAGCCCCAGCATTTT. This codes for CSARDGRGKQPQHF.

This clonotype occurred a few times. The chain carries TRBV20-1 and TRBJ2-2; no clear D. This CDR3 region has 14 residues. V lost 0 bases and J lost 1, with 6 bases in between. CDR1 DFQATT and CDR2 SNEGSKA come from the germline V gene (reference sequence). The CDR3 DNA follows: TGCAGTGCTAGAGAGCCAGGGAACACCGGGGAGCTGTTTTTT. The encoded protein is CSAREPGNTGELFF.